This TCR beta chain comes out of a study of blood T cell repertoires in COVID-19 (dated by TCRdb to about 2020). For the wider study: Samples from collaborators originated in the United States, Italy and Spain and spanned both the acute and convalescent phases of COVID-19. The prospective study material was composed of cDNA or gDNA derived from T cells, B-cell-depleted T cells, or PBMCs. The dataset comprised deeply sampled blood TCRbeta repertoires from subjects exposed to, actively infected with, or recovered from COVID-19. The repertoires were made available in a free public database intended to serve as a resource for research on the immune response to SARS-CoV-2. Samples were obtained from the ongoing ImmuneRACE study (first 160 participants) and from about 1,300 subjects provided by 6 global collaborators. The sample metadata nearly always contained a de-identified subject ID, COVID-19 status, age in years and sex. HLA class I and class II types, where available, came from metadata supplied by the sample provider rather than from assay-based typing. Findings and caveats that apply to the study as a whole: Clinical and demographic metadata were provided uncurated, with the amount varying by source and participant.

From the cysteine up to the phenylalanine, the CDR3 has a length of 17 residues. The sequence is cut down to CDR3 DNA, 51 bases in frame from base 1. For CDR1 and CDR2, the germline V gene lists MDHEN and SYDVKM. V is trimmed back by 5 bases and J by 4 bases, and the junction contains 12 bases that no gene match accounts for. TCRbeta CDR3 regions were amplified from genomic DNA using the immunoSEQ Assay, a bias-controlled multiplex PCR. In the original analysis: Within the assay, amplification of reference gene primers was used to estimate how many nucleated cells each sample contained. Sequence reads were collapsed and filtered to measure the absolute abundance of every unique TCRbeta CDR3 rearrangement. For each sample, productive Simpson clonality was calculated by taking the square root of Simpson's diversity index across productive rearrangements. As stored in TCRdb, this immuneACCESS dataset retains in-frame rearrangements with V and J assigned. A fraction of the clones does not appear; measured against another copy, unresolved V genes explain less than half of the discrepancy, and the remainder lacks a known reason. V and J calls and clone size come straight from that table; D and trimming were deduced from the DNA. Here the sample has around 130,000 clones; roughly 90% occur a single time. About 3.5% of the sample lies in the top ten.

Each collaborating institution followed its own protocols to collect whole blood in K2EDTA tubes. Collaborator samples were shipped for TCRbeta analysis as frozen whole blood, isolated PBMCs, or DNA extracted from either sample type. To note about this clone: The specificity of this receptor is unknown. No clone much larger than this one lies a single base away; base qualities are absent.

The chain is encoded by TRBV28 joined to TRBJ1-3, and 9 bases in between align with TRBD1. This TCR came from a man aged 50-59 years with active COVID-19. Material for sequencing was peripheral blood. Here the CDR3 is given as CASSIGTGLFGGNTIYF. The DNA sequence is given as TGTGCCAGCAGTATTGGGACAGGGCTCTTCGGGGGAAACACCATATATTTT.